This TCR beta chain was profiled in a study of blood T cell repertoires in COVID-19. Looking at the study overall: Sample material is recorded as cDNA or gDNA derived from T cells, B-cell-depleted T cells, or PBMCs.

A few counts support this clone. Sequenced by immunoSEQ multiplex PCR; TCRdb stores in-frame clones only, minus some. The sample carries a few hundred thousand clones, approximately 90% recorded once. The CDR3 runs to 13 residues. Germline V lookup: CDR1 SNHLY, CDR2 FYNNEI. J was trimmed by 4 bases and V by 10 bases; bases with no gene match: 9. Sequenced sample: PBMCs or T cells enriched from blood (not recorded which). This clonotype originated in a human donor in a cohort exposed to, infected with or recovered from COVID-19 (not recorded which). The donor label of this sample is uncertain. The chain is built from TRBV2 and TRBJ1-1, with 7 bases identical to TRBD1. The chain's CDR3 is CAIMDRLGTEAFF. For the CDR3, the DNA is TGTGCCATCATGGACAGGTTGGGCACTGAAGCTTTCTTT.